This entry features one TCR beta chain sequence. These data belong to a study of identical twins. Germline CDR1 ENHRY, CDR2 SYGVKD. CDR3 length: 17 residues. The germline V and J ends were trimmed by 6 bases and 5 bases, with 23 bases remaining between them. Only healthy Caucasians were enrolled as donors. Using its own MiXCR run on the 5' RACE reads, TCRdb lists one record per CDR3 protein. The sample has 650,000 to 750,000 distinct CDR3 sequences, 21% seen once. This sample was shared with a second study, whose subject was T cells expressing NK-cell markers. According to that study: In several experiments, an anti-gamma-delta TCR antibody restricted sorting to alpha-beta TCR T cells. Specificity for HCMV among expanded NKG2C+ T cell clones was not established.

This receptor was identified in a woman between 18 and 29 years old in good health. The sequencing input was PBMCs. The J gene is TRBJ2-1, the V gene TRBV10-3, with D perhaps given as TRBD1 or TRBD2 (6 bases each). CDR3: CAIRPYGTPRGDNEQFF. The CDR3, as DNA: TGTGCCATCAGGCCCTACGGGACTCCGAGGGGGGACAATGAGCAGTTCTTC.